A single sample gave rise to the 16 T cell receptor beta chains below, sequenced in a study of cytomegalovirus exposure and HLA in healthy donors. PCR was performed using 60 Vbeta and 13 Jbeta primers. Some clones are missing from TCRdb's copy, which holds only in-frame ones; the method was immunoSEQ multiplex PCR. The sample lists about 190,000 clones, 80% to 85% occurring once. The sequencing input was PBMCs. The receptors were sampled from a woman under 30 in good health and CMV-seronegative.

This clone has just one count. The genes are TRBV27 and TRBJ2-1; TRBD2 might be the D (6 bases). V gave up 2 bases and J gave up 8 bases, with 16 bases separating them. Germline CDR1 MNHEY, CDR2 SMNVEV (reference sequence). The CDR3 has 15 amino acids. CDR3 DNA: TGTGCCAGCAGTTTAGGGACTCCCAACACTCATGAGCAGTTCTTC. It specifies CASSLGTPNTHEQFF.

The chain employs TRBV7-6 and TRBJ1-2; TRBD1 agrees at 7 bases. Germline CDR1 is SGHVS and CDR2 is FNYEAQ. The CDR3 covers 18 residues. Trimming at V came to 4 bases and at J to 2 bases, leaving 16 bases not matched to a gene. The CDR3 sequence is CASSYGGVDRVGNYGYTF. The CDR3 DNA reads TGTGCCAGCAGCTATGGAGGGGTAGACAGGGTTGGCAACTATGGCTACACCTTC.

The gene calls are TRBV18 and TRBJ2-1; 7 bases are a match to TRBD1. J gave up 2 bases and V 6 bases, and 16 bases lay outside the gene matches. Germline assignment: CDR1 KGHSH and CDR2 LQKENI. The length of the CDR3 is 18 residues. CDR3 amino acids: CASSRNRGRYMTYNEQFF. DNA of the CDR3: TGTGCCAGCTCCCGAAACAGGGGTCGGTACATGACCTACAATGAGCAGTTCTTC. The variable domain in full, with the rest retrieved from reference TRBV18 and TRBJ2-1, is NAGVMQNPRHLVRRRGQEARLRCSPMKGHSHVYWYRQLPEEGLKFMVYLQKENIIDESGMPKERFSAEFPKEGPSILRIQQVVRGDSAAYFCASSRNRGRYMTYNEQFFGPGTRLTVL.

V usage is TRBV28 and J usage is TRBJ2-2; TRBD1 aligns across 8 bases. V gave up 6 bases and J gave up 5 bases; unmatched junction bases: 5. The germline gives CDR1 MDHEN, CDR2 SYDVKM. This CDR3 is built from 14 residues. The CDR3 loop is CASSRQGPTGELFF. The CDR3 DNA follows: TGTGCCAGCAGCCGACAGGGGCCGACCGGGGAGCTGTTTTTT.

This clone was counted between two and nine times. The CDR3 sequence is CASSLTGYDLGQGGEKLFF. The CDR3 DNA follows: TGTGCCAGCAGCCTGACGGGATACGACTTGGGACAGGGTGGTGAAAAACTGTTTTTT. The chain joins TRBV7-9 to TRBJ1-4, with TRBD1 matching over 9 bases. The CDR3 covers 19 residues. V lost 5 bases to trimming and J lost 7 bases; unmatched junction nucleotides: 20. Germline CDR1 and CDR2: SEHNR and FQNEAQ (reference sequence).

The chain links TRBV4-1 to TRBJ2-1, with 7 bases aligning to TRBD2. Germline-derived CDR1 and CDR2 are MGHRA and YSYEKL. The CDR3 extends over 16 amino acids. Trimming at V came to 0 bases and at J to 2 bases, leaving 4 bases not matched to a gene. CDR3 sequence (DNA): TGCGCCAGCAGCCAAGATGCTAGCGGAGCCTACAATGAGCAGTTCTTC. Its protein is CASSQDASGAYNEQFF.

The rearrangement joins TRBV19 to TRBJ1-5; no clear D gene. Germline CDR1 reads LNHDA; CDR2 reads SQIVND (reference sequence). V lost 3 bases and J 7 bases, leaving 7 bases between the germline ends. This CDR3 comprises 12 residues. The CDR3 coding sequence is TGTGCCAGTAGTATTATTGCGCAGCCCCAGCATTTT. Its protein product is CASSIIAQPQHF.

J is TRBJ1-2 and V is TRBV28, with no clear D. The ends were cut back, 3 bases at V and 8 bases at J, with 10 bases in the middle. Germline V gene data show CDR1 as MDHEN and CDR2 as SYDVKM. The CDR3 extends over 12 amino acids. The CDR3 DNA sequence: TGTGCCAGCAGTTTCCAAGCCCTCGGCTACACCTTC. Amino acid sequence: CASSFQALGYTF.

The chain has TRBV27 and TRBJ1-1, with TRBD1 matching 8 bases. Trimming cost V 3 bases and J 6 bases; bases outside gene matches: 3. Germline assignment: CDR1 MNHEY and CDR2 SMNVEV (reference sequence). The CDR3 totals 13 residues. CDR3: CASSLDRVAEAFF. DNA of the CDR3: TGTGCCAGCAGTTTGGACAGGGTGGCTGAAGCTTTCTTT.

The genes are TRBV2 and TRBJ2-1; TRBD2 might be the D (5 bases). CDR1 SNHLY and CDR2 FYNNEI come from the germline V gene. The V gene lost 3 bases and the J gene lost 7 bases, with 7 bases spanning the gap. The CDR3 is 12 residues long. In DNA, the CDR3 is TGTGCCAGCAGTGACGGCGGGAATGAGCAGTTCTTC. This gives the protein CASSDGGNEQFF.

V usage is TRBV27 and J usage is TRBJ2-7; the match to TRBD2 covers 9 bases. The trim removed 1 base at V and 4 bases at J, leaving 14 bases unmatched. Per germline, CDR1 MNHEY and CDR2 SMNVEV (reference sequence). The CDR3 has 18 residues. For the CDR3, the DNA is TGTGCCAGCAGTTTATTTGCGGGAGGGCCTATTATTGGGTACGAGCAGTACTTC. Amino acid sequence: CASSLFAGGPIIGYEQYF.

The genes are TRBV29-1 and TRBJ2-1, with TRBD2 matching over 13 bases. Trimming took 7 bases from V and 1 from J; bases not matched to a gene: 1. This CDR3 is built from 14 residues. The germline V gene has CDR1 SQVTM and CDR2 ANQGSEA. This CDR3 reads CSGTSGRSYNEQFF. CDR3 DNA: TGCAGCGGGACTAGCGGGAGATCCTACAATGAGCAGTTCTTC.

For this clone: This is likely a read error, given that the CDR3 carries no conserved phenylalanine or tryptophan at its end. V gene TRBV6-5 combines with J gene TRBJ2-7; D possibly corresponds to TRBD2 (5 bases). V was clipped by 2 bases and J by 4 bases, with 9 bases between them. Per germline, CDR1 MNHEY and CDR2 SVGAGI. The length of the CDR3 is 13 residues. CDR3 in amino acids: CASSYVTGYEQYL. For the CDR3, the DNA is TGTGCCAGCAGTTACGTAACGGGGTACGAGCAGTACCTC.

The CDR3 spells CASSLLSGGETQYF. CDR3 DNA sequence: TGTGCCAGCAGTCTCCTTAGTGGGGGGGAGACCCAGTACTTC. The gene calls are TRBV6-5 and TRBJ2-5, with D perhaps matching TRBD2 (6 bases). CDR3 length: 14 amino acids. V was pared by 5 bases and J by 5 bases, with 15 bases between. Germline values: CDR1 MNHEY, CDR2 SVGAGI.

The chain employs TRBV27 and TRBJ1-6; D is unclear. The CDR3 is made up of 15 amino acids. V lost 6 bases to trimming and J lost 10 bases, with 19 bases between them. Germline V gene sequence: CDR1 MNHEY, CDR2 SMNVEV (reference sequence). CDR3 bases: TGTGCCAGCAGACCCGCCGCGGTTTTCAACTCACCCCTCCACTTT. This codes for CASRPAAVFNSPLHF.

As concerns this clone: At one end the junction does not follow the germline gene, possibly because of a read error. This chain joins TRBV29-1 and TRBJ2-3; TRBD1 aligns across 9 bases. CDR1 SQVTM and CDR2 ANQGSEA come from the germline V gene. There are 14 residues in the CDR3. CDR3 residues: CSGEGDRGTDTQYF. Here the CDR3 DNA reads TGCAGCGGTGAAGGGGACAGGGGCACAGATACGCAGTATTTT.